Listed below are T cell receptor beta chains from one sample, sequenced in a study of blood T cell repertoires in COVID-19. Repertoires were generated with immunoSEQ multiplex PCR, while TCRdb's copy carries only in-frame clones and drops some. Among approximately 81,000 clones, about nine tenths were seen once, and the ten largest hold 1.9%. Input material: peripheral blood. The origin of the receptors is a woman aged 50 to 65 in a cohort sampled during active COVID-19. The conserved cysteine and the conserved F or W are not part of the CDR3 here.

V,J,CDR3
TRBV4-1,TRBJ2-5,ASSQEGLAGGARTQY
TRBV28,TRBJ2-7,ASSPGLAGVLSYEQY
TRBV19,TRBJ1-4,ASSIPGGTNEKLF
TRBV7-9,TRBJ2-1,ASSPGDSGTSHYNEQF
TRBV7-8,TRBJ1-5,ASSPRDRGTIVNSNQPQH
TRBV2,TRBJ1-5,ATAQDSNQPQH
TRBV10-3,TRBJ1-1,AISEIRQGAANTEAF
TRBV6-1,TRBJ1-2,ASSEDGEDYGYT
TRBV3-1/TRBV3-2,TRBJ2-2,ASSQDQRTGELF
TRBV2,TRBJ2-6,ASTQISGANVLT
TRBV9,TRBJ2-5,ASSAEVGTQY
TRBV24-1,TRBJ1-2,ATSERAGDGVGYT
TRBV19,TRBJ1-5,ASSMGGTNQPQH
TRBV12-3/TRBV12-4,TRBJ1-6,ASSLGGDSPLH
TRBV5-1,TRBJ2-1,ASSLTGGSYNEQF
TRBV6-5,TRBJ1-5,ASSPQGTQPQH
TRBV5-4,TRBJ2-1,ASSSGAQRENYNEQF
TRBV28,TRBJ1-3,ASTQGFSVRNTIY
TRBV7-9,TRBJ1-5,ASSLDRDENQPQH
TRBV7-3,TRBJ2-3,ASSPPGHTDTQY
TRBV7-9,TRBJ1-5,ASSSLLLRDRASNQPQH
TRBV10-2,TRBJ2-5,ASSGTSGRAGETQY
TRBV10-3,TRBJ1-3,AIRVGQSRNTIY
TRBV18,TRBJ1-5,ASSPSRDRSSNQPQH
TRBV30,TRBJ1-1,AWSPQGDTEAF
TRBV7-6,TRBJ2-5,ASSWTGGAGETQY
TRBV6-5,TRBJ1-5,ASSLYRAGGNQPQH
TRBV9,TRBJ2-6,ASSVLEYLSGANVLT
TRBV11-2,TRBJ2-1,ASSLADYRSQF
TRBV5-1,TRBJ2-5,ASSPMGLSQETQY
TRBV11-3,TRBJ1-5,ASSLEGTGPNQPQH
TRBV7-8,TRBJ2-7,ASSFEGGGGEQY
TRBV29-1,TRBJ1-4,SAGRGGALNEKLF
TRBV11-3,TRBJ2-1,ASSLGQGPYNEQF
TRBV4-1,TRBJ1-5,ASSQQPGQPNQPQH
TRBV21-1,TRBJ2-7,ASSKVRADLDRNGYSYEQY
TRBV10-2,TRBJ2-3,ASSEIGRADTQY